This T cell receptor (beta chain) comes out of a study of CD8+CD57+ T cells in acquired aplastic anemia. Looking at the study overall: CD4+ and CD8+ cells, once sorted, gave DNA averaging about 3 ug. Study results and caveats: Roughly 27 shared CD8+ CDR3s appeared highly expressed within patients' immunodominant clones. Significant differences in CD8+ Simpson's diversity were not observed between patients and controls.

Using genomic DNA as the template, TCR beta VDJ and CDR3 profiling was carried out. TCRdb re-called the reads with MiXCR, one entry per CDR3 protein. Of about 120,000 distinct CDR3 sequences listed, 45% to 60% are singletons. Trimming removed 2 bases from V and 6 bases from J, with 17 bases in between. Germline lookup yields CDR1 DFQATT and CDR2 SNEGSKA (reference sequence). The CDR3 is 15 amino acids. The patients chosen for sequencing had shown expansion of CD8+CD57+ cells (detected by flow cytometry). Among the patients, all had severe acquired aplastic anemia. This clonotype was counted ten times or more. The antigen remains undetermined.

This sequence originates from a human donor with aplastic anemia. The chain employs TRBV20-1 and TRBJ2-1; D possibly uses TRBD1 or TRBD2 (5 bases each). What was sequenced was sorted CD4+, CD8+, or CD8+CD57+ T cells (not recorded which) from PBMCs. DNA of the CDR3: TGCAGTGCTAGAAATAGGGAGACAGACTTCAATGAGCAGTTCTTC. Translation gives CSARNRETDFNEQFF.